The sample holds many counts of the clone carrying this T cell receptor beta chain. The germline CDR1 and CDR2 sequences are LGHDT and YNNKEL (reference sequence). The CDR3 has 17 residues. The V and J ends lost 0 bases and 2 bases, in that order; junction bases with no gene match: 6. This sample was included in a study of patients and donors after allogeneic stem cell transplantation. TCRdb independently ran MiXCR on the RT-PCR reads; one entry per CDR3 protein. The data show around 150,000 distinct CDR3 sequences, approximately 37% seen once. The specimen sequenced was blood, either unsorted or a sorted T cell fraction (not recorded which). The source is a human donor who was either an allogeneic HSCT recipient or a stem cell or donor lymphocyte infusion donor (not recorded which). It is not recorded whose cells these are; they may come from a transplant donor. The V gene is TRBV3-1, the J gene TRBJ2-3; 9 bases are a match to TRBD2. CDR3 in amino acids: CASSQDVAGGITDTQYF. CDR3 DNA sequence: TGTGCCAGCAGCCAAGATGTGGCGGGGGGGATCACAGATACGCAGTATTTT.